This TCR beta chain was sequenced in a study of blood T cell repertoires in COVID-19. About the study: Material from acute and convalescent COVID-19 was sourced from the United States, Italy and Spain. T cells, B-cell-depleted T cells, or PBMCs supplied cDNA or gDNA.

Per the original methods: By means of reference gene primer amplification, nucleated cell counts were estimated. Measured with immunoSEQ multiplex PCR; TCRdb has only the in-frame clones, and not every one. V and J calls and clone size follow that table, whereas D and trimming were derived from the DNA. The sample lists 300,000 to 350,000 clones; 80% to 95% were seen once. In Seattle, patients joined the study during active infection and were tracked longitudinally. The CDR3 covers 14 residues. Germline CDR1 and CDR2: ENHRY and SYGVKD. J was trimmed by 5 bases and V by 7 bases; bases with no gene match: 2.

This sequence was found in a woman aged 30 to 39 with COVID-19, enrolled during active disease. Sequencing was performed on peripheral blood. The chain combines TRBV10-3 with TRBJ2-3; 14 positions agree with TRBD2. Written as DNA, the CDR3 is TGTGCCATCAAGACTAGCGGGAGGGGAGATACGCAGTATTTT. Protein sequence: CAIKTSGRGDTQYF.